The rows below give T cell receptor beta chains drawn from one sample of a study of human T cells and chemical hapten exposure. Using its own MiXCR run on the RACE reads, TCRdb lists one record per CDR3 protein. The table includes 120,000 to 150,000 distinct CDR3 sequences, roughly 12% detected once. The sequencing here drew on whole blood, taken in connection with sensitization to the hapten diphenylcyclopropenone (DPC). The receptors stem from a woman in her forties or fifties with alopecia areata. Some clones in this sample may be carry-over from other donors' samples. Both conserved end residues are part of each CDR3. The D gene is left open where the match is weak. Only some rows state a clone size, as once, few, many or a class for expanded clones.

V gene: TRBV18; D gene: .; J gene: TRBJ1-1; clone size: .; CDR3 protein: CASSKGAEAFF; CDR3 DNA: TGTGCCAGCTCAAAGGGGGCTGAAGCTTTCTTT
V gene: TRBV30; D gene: TRBD1; J gene: TRBJ1-2; clone size: few; CDR3 protein: CAWSLQSGTVYGYTF; CDR3 DNA: TGTGCCTGGAGTCTACAATCCGGGACAGTCTATGGCTACACCTTC
V gene: TRBV6-6; D gene: .; J gene: TRBJ1-2; clone size: .; CDR3 protein: CASSPTREGGHGYTF; CDR3 DNA: TGTGCCAGCAGCCCTACCAGGGAAGGTGGCCATGGCTACACCTTC
V gene: TRBV3-1; D gene: .; J gene: TRBJ2-7; clone size: .; CDR3 protein: CASSQAPGPSYEQYF; CDR3 DNA: TGTGCCAGCAGCCAAGCTCCCGGGCCCTCCTACGAGCAGTACTTC
V gene: TRBV7-9; D gene: TRBD1; J gene: TRBJ1-5; clone size: few; CDR3 protein: CASSRTGGANQPQHF; CDR3 DNA: TGTGCCAGCAGCCGAACAGGGGGTGCCAATCAGCCCCAGCATTTT
V gene: TRBV29-1; D gene: .; J gene: TRBJ2-1; clone size: .; CDR3 protein: CSVAKDYYNEQFF; CDR3 DNA: TGCAGCGTCGCTAAGGACTACTACAATGAGCAGTTCTTC
V gene: TRBV5-1; D gene: .; J gene: TRBJ2-1; clone size: many; CDR3 protein: CASSPRDGAVYNEQFF; CDR3 DNA: TGCGCCAGCAGCCCCAGGGACGGAGCCGTCTACAATGAGCAGTTCTTC
V gene: TRBV5-5; D gene: .; J gene: TRBJ1-4; clone size: few; CDR3 protein: CASSIGSGNAEKLFF; CDR3 DNA: TGTGCCAGCAGCATCGGGTCAGGAAATGCTGAAAAACTGTTTTTT
V gene: TRBV6-5; D gene: .; J gene: TRBJ2-5; clone size: many; CDR3 protein: CASSYSPGIASETQYF; CDR3 DNA: TGTGCCAGCAGTTACTCGCCGGGAATTGCCTCCGAGACCCAGTACTTC
V gene: TRBV20-1; D gene: .; J gene: TRBJ2-7; clone size: .; CDR3 protein: CSAPPGHSYEQYF; CDR3 DNA: TGCAGTGCCCCTCCGGGACACAGCTACGAGCAGTACTTC
V gene: TRBV5-4; D gene: .; J gene: TRBJ2-1; clone size: .; CDR3 protein: CASSLGLRDEQFF; CDR3 DNA: TGTGCCAGCAGCTTGGGCCTTCGGGATGAGCAGTTCTTC
V gene: TRBV4-1; D gene: TRBD1; J gene: TRBJ1-4; clone size: .; CDR3 protein: CASSQGQGGWEKLFF; CDR3 DNA: TGCGCCAGCAGCCAAGGACAGGGTGGATGGGAAAAACTGTTTTTT
V gene: TRBV27; D gene: TRBD1; J gene: TRBJ2-7; clone size: .; CDR3 protein: CASSGGRGLYEQYF; CDR3 DNA: TGTGCCAGCAGCGGAGGCAGGGGGCTCTACGAGCAGTACTTC
V gene: TRBV4-1; D gene: TRBD2; J gene: TRBJ2-7; clone size: few; CDR3 protein: CASSQDPSGYFYEQYF; CDR3 DNA: TGCGCCAGCAGCCAAGATCCTAGCGGGTATTTCTACGAGCAGTACTTC
V gene: TRBV24-1; D gene: .; J gene: TRBJ2-6; clone size: many; CDR3 protein: CATRPGGTGANVLTF; CDR3 DNA: TGTGCCACCCGCCCAGGGGGGACTGGGGCCAACGTCCTGACTTTC
V gene: TRBV10-3; D gene: .; J gene: TRBJ1-2; clone size: few; CDR3 protein: CAARGGGNYGYTF; CDR3 DNA: TGTGCCGCGAGGGGAGGGGGAAACTATGGCTACACCTTC
V gene: TRBV12-3/TRBV12-4; D gene: .; J gene: TRBJ2-7; clone size: .; CDR3 protein: CASSLSGRSSYEQYF; CDR3 DNA: TGTGCCAGCAGTTTATCTGGAAGAAGCTCCTACGAGCAGTACTTC
V gene: TRBV27; D gene: .; J gene: TRBJ1-5; clone size: many; CDR3 protein: CASCDSSSPGGYSNQPQHF; CDR3 DNA: TGTGCCAGCTGCGACTCTTCCTCGCCGGGGGGTTATAGCAATCAGCCCCAGCATTTT
V gene: TRBV2; D gene: TRBD2; J gene: TRBJ2-7; clone size: many; CDR3 protein: CASSAGRADSEQYF; CDR3 DNA: TGTGCCAGCAGTGCGGGGAGGGCCGACTCCGAGCAGTACTTC
V gene: TRBV12-3/TRBV12-4; D gene: TRBD1; J gene: TRBJ2-5; clone size: many; CDR3 protein: CASSIHRGIGETQYF; CDR3 DNA: TGTGCCAGCAGTATCCACAGGGGGATTGGAGAGACCCAGTACTTC
V gene: TRBV19; D gene: TRBD2; J gene: TRBJ2-1; clone size: many; CDR3 protein: CASSTRGGNEQFF; CDR3 DNA: TGTGCCAGTAGTACCCGGGGGGGCAATGAGCAGTTCTTC
V gene: TRBV7-2; D gene: TRBD2; J gene: TRBJ2-1; clone size: few; CDR3 protein: CASSYSTSGINEQFF; CDR3 DNA: TGTGCCAGCAGCTACTCGACTAGCGGGATTAATGAGCAGTTCTTC
V gene: TRBV20-1; D gene: TRBD1; J gene: TRBJ1-1; clone size: .; CDR3 protein: CSARVGTGVTEAFF; CDR3 DNA: TGCAGTGCTAGAGTAGGGACAGGAGTCACTGAAGCTTTCTTT
V gene: TRBV6-2/TRBV6-3; D gene: .; J gene: TRBJ1-1; clone size: many; CDR3 protein: CASSYLGATEAFF; CDR3 DNA: TGTGCCAGCAGTTACCTGGGGGCGACTGAAGCTTTCTTT
V gene: TRBV15; D gene: .; J gene: TRBJ2-5; clone size: few; CDR3 protein: CATSRVRPTGGETQYF; CDR3 DNA: TGTGCCACCAGCAGAGTCCGACCCACGGGCGGGGAGACCCAGTACTTC
V gene: TRBV4-2; D gene: TRBD1; J gene: TRBJ1-1; clone size: many; CDR3 protein: CASSLNRGAEAFF; CDR3 DNA: TGTGCCAGCAGCCTGAACAGGGGCGCTGAAGCTTTCTTT
V gene: TRBV12-3/TRBV12-4; D gene: .; J gene: TRBJ1-1; clone size: many; CDR3 protein: CASSLGSGNTEAFF; CDR3 DNA: TGTGCCAGCAGTTTAGGGTCAGGAAACACTGAAGCTTTCTTT
V gene: TRBV14; D gene: TRBD2; J gene: TRBJ2-5; clone size: many; CDR3 protein: CASSQGQREGLQETQYF; CDR3 DNA: TGTGCCAGCAGCCAGGGTCAGCGGGAGGGTCTCCAAGAGACCCAGTACTTC
V gene: TRBV6-2/TRBV6-3; D gene: .; J gene: TRBJ2-7; clone size: many; CDR3 protein: CASSYVGTTYEQYF; CDR3 DNA: TGTGCCAGCAGTTATGTGGGGACCACCTACGAGCAGTACTTC
V gene: TRBV11-2; D gene: TRBD1; J gene: TRBJ1-1; clone size: .; CDR3 protein: CASSPSRDRGGTEAFF; CDR3 DNA: TGTGCCAGCAGCCCATCCCGGGACAGGGGAGGCACTGAAGCTTTCTTT
V gene: TRBV4-3; D gene: .; J gene: TRBJ2-6; clone size: many; CDR3 protein: CASSPSRVTGANVLTF; CDR3 DNA: TGCGCCAGCAGCCCGTCCAGGGTGACTGGGGCCAACGTCCTGACTTTC
V gene: TRBV6-6; D gene: .; J gene: TRBJ1-2; clone size: .; CDR3 protein: CASSQTGLGYGYTF; CDR3 DNA: TGTGCCAGCAGTCAGACGGGGCTCGGCTATGGCTACACCTTC
V gene: TRBV6-1; D gene: .; J gene: TRBJ1-3; clone size: many; CDR3 protein: CASSGQASSLGNTIYF; CDR3 DNA: TGTGCCAGCAGTGGACAGGCGTCCTCTCTCGGAAACACCATATATTTT
V gene: TRBV7-2; D gene: .; J gene: TRBJ1-2; clone size: few; CDR3 protein: CASAQTAYGYTF; CDR3 DNA: TGTGCCAGCGCTCAGACGGCCTATGGCTACACCTTC
V gene: TRBV6-1; D gene: .; J gene: TRBJ1-2; clone size: few; CDR3 protein: CASSEVARPGSYGYTF; CDR3 DNA: TGTGCCAGCAGTGAAGTGGCGCGCCCGGGCTCCTATGGCTACACCTTC
V gene: TRBV5-6; D gene: .; J gene: TRBJ2-1; clone size: many; CDR3 protein: CASSNWGANYNEQFF; CDR3 DNA: TGTGCCAGCAGCAACTGGGGGGCAAACTACAATGAGCAGTTCTTC
V gene: TRBV6-6; D gene: TRBD2; J gene: TRBJ2-5; clone size: many; CDR3 protein: CASSYGGSGETQYF; CDR3 DNA: TGTGCCAGCAGTTACGGCGGGAGTGGTGAGACCCAGTACTTC
V gene: TRBV12-3/TRBV12-4; D gene: .; J gene: TRBJ1-1; clone size: .; CDR3 protein: CASGIGRQVNTEAFF; CDR3 DNA: TGTGCCAGCGGGATAGGGCGGCAGGTGAACACTGAAGCTTTCTTT
V gene: TRBV19; D gene: .; J gene: TRBJ2-7; clone size: many; CDR3 protein: CASSIGYEQYF; CDR3 DNA: TGTGCCAGTAGTATCGGATACGAGCAGTACTTC
V gene: TRBV9; D gene: .; J gene: TRBJ1-4; clone size: .; CDR3 protein: CASSVAAGATNEKLFF; CDR3 DNA: TGTGCCAGCAGCGTAGCTGCGGGCGCTACTAATGAAAAACTGTTTTTT
V gene: TRBV7-9; D gene: .; J gene: TRBJ2-7; clone size: few; CDR3 protein: CASSLLGVTYEQYF; CDR3 DNA: TGTGCCAGCAGCTTATTGGGGGTTACCTACGAGCAGTACTTC
V gene: TRBV7-3; D gene: TRBD1; J gene: TRBJ1-1; clone size: .; CDR3 protein: CASSLTGGRTEAFF; CDR3 DNA: TGTGCCAGCAGCCTTACAGGGGGCCGCACTGAAGCTTTCTTT
V gene: TRBV18; D gene: .; J gene: TRBJ2-2; clone size: many; CDR3 protein: CASSPHRFGELFF; CDR3 DNA: TGTGCCAGCTCACCCCACCGGTTCGGGGAGCTGTTTTTT
V gene: TRBV2; D gene: TRBD1; J gene: TRBJ1-5; clone size: many; CDR3 protein: CASSDRGGISNQPQHF; CDR3 DNA: TGTGCCAGCAGCGACAGGGGCGGAATAAGCAATCAGCCCCAGCATTTT
V gene: TRBV27; D gene: .; J gene: TRBJ1-1; clone size: many; CDR3 protein: CASSLFPGGNTEAFF; CDR3 DNA: TGTGCCAGCAGTTTATTTCCAGGCGGGAACACTGAAGCTTTCTTT
V gene: TRBV20-1; D gene: .; J gene: TRBJ2-3; clone size: few; CDR3 protein: CSAREGYQNGDTQYF; CDR3 DNA: TGCAGTGCTAGAGAGGGCTACCAAAACGGAGATACGCAGTATTTT
V gene: TRBV20-1; D gene: TRBD2; J gene: TRBJ2-3; clone size: .; CDR3 protein: CSARALAGHPSTDTQYF; CDR3 DNA: TGCAGTGCTAGAGCGCTAGCGGGCCACCCTAGCACAGATACGCAGTATTTT
V gene: TRBV7-2; D gene: TRBD2; J gene: TRBJ2-7; clone size: many; CDR3 protein: CASSHGDYTYEQYF; CDR3 DNA: TGTGCCAGCAGCCACGGGGACTATACCTACGAGCAGTACTTC
V gene: TRBV5-1; D gene: .; J gene: TRBJ2-7; clone size: .; CDR3 protein: CASSPGLATRYEQYF; CDR3 DNA: TGCGCCAGCAGCCCGGGGCTAGCGACTCGCTACGAGCAGTACTTC
V gene: TRBV5-1; D gene: .; J gene: TRBJ2-3; clone size: few; CDR3 protein: CASRNSGTDTQYF; CDR3 DNA: TGCGCCAGCAGAAACTCAGGCACAGATACGCAGTATTTT
V gene: TRBV12-3/TRBV12-4; D gene: .; J gene: TRBJ1-5; clone size: .; CDR3 protein: CASSPNRARQPQHF; CDR3 DNA: TGTGCCAGCAGTCCGAACAGGGCAAGGCAGCCCCAGCATTTT
V gene: TRBV7-2; D gene: .; J gene: TRBJ2-3; clone size: .; CDR3 protein: CASSSRTSTDTQYF; CDR3 DNA: TGTGCCAGCAGCTCAAGGACCAGCACAGATACGCAGTATTTT
V gene: TRBV20-1; D gene: .; J gene: TRBJ1-2; clone size: .; CDR3 protein: CSAVRWDINYGYTF; CDR3 DNA: TGCAGTGCTGTACGGTGGGACATCAACTATGGCTACACCTTC
V gene: TRBV3-1; D gene: .; J gene: TRBJ1-1; clone size: .; CDR3 protein: CASSQIRGYTEAFF; CDR3 DNA: TGTGCCAGCAGCCAAATCAGGGGATACACTGAAGCTTTCTTT
V gene: TRBV7-2; D gene: .; J gene: TRBJ2-3; clone size: few; CDR3 protein: CASSLGGWGPRSDTQYF; CDR3 DNA: TGTGCCAGCAGCTTAGGGGGTTGGGGGCCTCGGTCAGATACGCAGTATTTT